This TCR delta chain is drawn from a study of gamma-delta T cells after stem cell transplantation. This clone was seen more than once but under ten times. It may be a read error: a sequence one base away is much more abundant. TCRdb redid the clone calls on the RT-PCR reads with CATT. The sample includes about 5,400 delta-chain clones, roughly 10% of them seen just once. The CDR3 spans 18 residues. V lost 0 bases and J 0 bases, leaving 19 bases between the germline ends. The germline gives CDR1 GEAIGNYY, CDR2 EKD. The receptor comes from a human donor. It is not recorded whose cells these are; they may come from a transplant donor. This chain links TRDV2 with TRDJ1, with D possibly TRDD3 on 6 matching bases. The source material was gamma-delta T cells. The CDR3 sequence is CACDTLGPTVADTDKLIF. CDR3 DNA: TGTGCCTGTGACACCCTGGGGCCTACTGTGGCCGACACCGATAAACTCATCTTT.